Listed here are 23 T cell receptor beta chains from one sample, sequenced in a study of blood T cells in healthy people across ages. A J-beta primer mix and a sample-barcoded 5' primer were used in a second PCR of roughly 6 to 11 cycles. TCRdb used MiXCR to reprocess the 5' RACE reads, holding one entry per CDR3 protein. This sample has 650,000 to 1,000,000 distinct CDR3 sequences, with about 34% found just once. Sequencing was done on a sample of blood. These receptors were taken from a man aged 18 to 30 in good health.

This clonotype was detected ten times or more. The chain recombines TRBV10-3 with TRBJ2-5; 9 bases match TRBD2. The length of the CDR3 is 14 residues. V trimming: 10 bases; J trimming: 1 base; junction bases outside the gene matches: 7. Germline V lookup: CDR1 ENHRY, CDR2 SYGVKD. CDR3 sequence (DNA): TGTGCCACCCGACTAGCGGAGTTCCAAGAGACCCAGTACTTC. It translates to CATRLAEFQETQYF.

The chain joins TRBV5-1 to TRBJ1-1; 10 bases line up with TRBD1. The CDR3 consists of 15 residues. Germline V gene data show CDR1 as SGHRS and CDR2 as YFSETQ. The V segment lost 4 bases and the J segment 1 base; nucleotides outside the gene matches: 4. The chain's CDR3 is CASSIGTGANTEAFF. The CDR3 DNA sequence: TGCGCCAGCAGCATAGGGACAGGGGCGAACACTGAAGCTTTCTTT. The full variable domain, in which reference TRBV5-1 and TRBJ1-1 provide the parts outside the CDR3, is KAGVTQTPRYLIKTRGQQVTLSCSPISGHRSVSWYQQTPGQGLQFLFEYFSETQRNKGNFPGRFSGRQFSNSRSEMNVSTLELGDSALYLCASSIGTGANTEAFFGQGTRLTVV.

The V call is TRBV29-1, the J call TRBJ2-1; D may be TRBD1 (5 bases). This CDR3 region has 12 residues. CDR1 is SQVTM and CDR2 is ANQGSEA in the germline V gene. Trimming took 4 bases from V and 13 from J, leaving 17 bases between them. CDR3 coding DNA: TGCAGCGTTGGCAGGGTCCAAGAGACCCAGTTCTTC. Its protein is CSVGRVQETQFF.

This chain uses TRBV12-3 or TRBV12-4 with TRBJ2-2, with D unclear. V lost 4 bases to trimming and J lost 4 bases, with 7 bases between them. This CDR3 spans 13 amino acids. The CDR3 region has the DNA TGTGCCAGCAGTTCGCTTCCCACCGGGGAGCTGTTTTTT. Translated, it gives CASSSLPTGELFF.

The chain links TRBV5-1 to TRBJ2-1, with 7 bases identical to TRBD2. Germline V gene lookup returns CDR1 SGHRS and CDR2 YFSETQ. J was trimmed by 5 bases and V by 0 bases; bases with no gene match: 14. The CDR3 contains 18 residues. The CDR3: CASSLAVHVLAVDNEQFF. In DNA form, the CDR3 reads TGCGCCAGCAGCTTGGCGGTTCACGTTCTAGCGGTTGACAATGAGCAGTTCTTC.

This clonotype has just a few counts. The chain links TRBV19 to TRBJ1-5; D possibly corresponds to TRBD1 (6 bases). Germline CDR1 LNHDA, CDR2 SQIVND (reference sequence). V gave up 8 bases and J gave up 5 bases, with 13 bases separating them. This CDR3 is built from 13 residues. The CDR3 is CASVDRKDQPQHF. CDR3 in DNA: TGTGCCAGTGTGGACAGAAAAGATCAGCCCCAGCATTTT.

This chain uses TRBV9 with TRBJ1-1; 9 nucleotides align to TRBD1. This CDR3 has 15 residues. V shed 4 bases, J shed 4 bases, and the junction held 8 bases outside the gene matches. CDR1 and CDR2 (germline): SGDLS, YYNGEE. CDR3 sequence reads: CASSFEQGAGTEAFF. The CDR3 DNA follows: TGTGCCAGCAGCTTCGAACAGGGGGCAGGCACTGAAGCTTTCTTT.

Only a few counts were recorded for this clonotype. The chain joins TRBV9 to TRBJ2-2, with TRBD1 matching over 9 bases. Losses at the gene ends were 0 bases for V and 9 bases for J; bases not matched to a gene: 9. The CDR3 is made up of 16 amino acids. Germline assignment: CDR1 SGDLS and CDR2 YYNGEE. CDR3 nucleotides: TGTGCCAGCAGCGTAGAAGGGACAGGGAGATTTAGGGAGCTGTTTTTT. Protein sequence: CASSVEGTGRFRELFF.

This clonotype occurred a few times. An end of the junction does not agree with germline; a read error may underlie this. The V call is TRBV12-3 or TRBV12-4, the J call TRBJ1-5, with TRBD1 identical over 7 bases. The CDR3 covers 14 residues. The CDR3 DNA reads as TGTGCCAACAGTTACCAGGGGGACAATCAGCCCCAGCATTTT. Its protein is CANSYQGDNQPQHF.

This clonotype was seen ten or more times. The rearrangement joins TRBV4-2 to TRBJ2-1, with 8 bases matching TRBD2. Looked up from germline, CDR1 is LGHNA and CDR2 is YNFKEQ. There are 16 residues in the CDR3. V shed 0 bases, J shed 4 bases, and the junction held 5 bases outside the gene matches. CDR3 sequence: CASSQDGAGGYNEQFF. For the CDR3, the DNA is TGTGCCAGCAGCCAAGATGGGGCGGGGGGATACAATGAGCAGTTCTTC.

This clonotype has a handful of counts. The V call is TRBV10-3, the J call TRBJ1-1, with 11 bases matching TRBD1. The CDR3 is 15 residues long. The V and J ends lost 4 bases and 8 bases, in that order; junction bases with no gene match: 9. Germline V gene lookup returns CDR1 ENHRY and CDR2 SYGVKD. The CDR3 bases are TGTGCCATCAGTGGGACAGGGGGCGAGGGTAGAGAAGCTTTCTTT. It translates to CAISGTGGEGREAFF.

This clonotype was observed many times. J is TRBJ2-5 and V is TRBV5-5; 11 nucleotides match TRBD2. The CDR3 extends over 14 amino acids. Looked up from germline, CDR1 is SGHKS and CDR2 is YYEKEE (reference sequence). The V segment lost 2 bases and the J segment 5 bases; nucleotides outside the gene matches: 2. The CDR3 protein is CASSFRTSGETQYF. The CDR3, as DNA: TGTGCCAGCAGCTTCCGGACTAGCGGGGAGACCCAGTACTTC.

This clonotype was seen a few times. The chain couples TRBV5-6 to TRBJ2-4; D tentatively reads TRBD1 or TRBD2 (7 bases each). With the DNA end fitting TRBJ2-7 better, the J assignment may be wrong. The CDR3 has 16 amino acids. Germline V gene lookup returns CDR1 SGHDT and CDR2 YYEEEE. CDR3 coding DNA: TGTGCCAGCAGCCATGCAGGGGGGGCCAGGAGCTACGAGCAGTACTTC. Its translation is CASSHAGGARSYEQYF.

J is TRBJ1-1 and V is TRBV20-1; D is unclear. CDR3 length: 12 residues. Deletions cut 4 bases from V and 3 bases from J, with 9 bases between. CDR1 and CDR2 (germline): DFQATT, SNEGSKA (reference sequence). DNA of the CDR3: TGCAGTGCTAACAGCCCCGACACTGAAGCTTTCTTT. It translates to CSANSPDTEAFF.

The chain joins TRBV21-1 to TRBJ2-1; TRBD1, the table's D call, was not compared with the DNA. TRBV21-1 is described as a pseudogene. The CDR3 is 15 residues long. The CDR3 loop is CASIPRGGSYNEQFF. The CDR3 nucleotides read TGTGCCAGCATTCCCCGGGGGGGGAGTTACAATGAGCAGTTCTTC.

This clonotype was observed many times. The rearrangement joins TRBV20-1 to TRBJ2-1; possibly TRBD2 for D (6 bases). The CDR3 covers 14 residues. Trimming cost V 3 bases and J 2 bases, with 11 bases left between them. In germline, CDR1 is DFQATT, CDR2 SNEGSKA (reference sequence). As DNA, the CDR3 is TGCAGTGCTAGCCCGGGACTGCCCTACAATGAGCAGTTCTTC. Translated, it gives CSASPGLPYNEQFF.

As to this clonotype: This clone may be a read error of a much larger clone one base away. The rearrangement joins TRBV12-3 or TRBV12-4 to TRBJ1-2; D may be TRBD1 (5 bases). There are 14 residues in the CDR3. Trimming took 10 bases from V and 0 from J, leaving 15 bases between them. The CDR3 DNA reads TGTGCCAACGGGGCCGACGGTACTAACTATGGCTACACCTTC. Translated: CANGADGTNYGYTF.

This clonotype was picked up many times. The gene calls are TRBV6-5 and TRBJ2-7; no clear D. Trimming took off 4 bases at V and 0 bases at J, with 7 bases between the two ends. The germline V gene has CDR1 MNHEY and CDR2 SVGAGI. The CDR3 loop spans 13 amino acids. CDR3 amino acids: CASSSPTSYEQYF. The CDR3, as DNA: TGTGCCAGCAGTTCACCAACCTCCTACGAGCAGTACTTC.

The V and J genes are TRBV2 and TRBJ2-3; the match to TRBD1 covers 7 bases. Germline CDR1 SNHLY, CDR2 FYNNEI. The V and J ends lost 6 bases and 3 bases, in that order; junction bases with no gene match: 6. CDR3 length equals 14 residues. The CDR3 protein is CASRNRGSTDTQYF. CDR3 nucleotides: TGTGCCAGCAGGAACAGGGGTAGTACAGATACGCAGTATTTT.

The V and J genes are TRBV2 and TRBJ1-4; no firm D call. Per the germline V gene, CDR1 is SNHLY and CDR2 is FYNNEI. Trimming cost V 5 bases and J 8 bases, with 12 bases left between them. The CDR3 extends over 13 amino acids. The CDR3: CASSSGYLEKLFF. The CDR3 coding sequence is TGTGCCAGCAGTTCGGGGTACTTGGAAAAACTGTTTTTT.

The sample holds a few counts of this clonotype. The chain couples TRBV7-2 to TRBJ1-6; 10 bases fit TRBD1. Looked up from germline, CDR1 is SGHTA and CDR2 is FQGNSA. V was pared by 1 base and J by 6 bases, with 3 bases of the junction left unmatched. This CDR3 spans 16 amino acids. The CDR3 nucleotides read TGTGCCAGCAGCTTAGGAGGACAGGGGGTTAATTCACCCCTCCACTTT. It specifies CASSLGGQGVNSPLHF.

The chain couples TRBV20-1 to TRBJ2-7; 8 bases match TRBD2. The better agreement between TRBJ2-5 and the DNA end casts doubt on the J call. This CDR3 spans 13 amino acids. CDR1 and CDR2 (germline): DFQATT, SNEGSKA (reference sequence). CDR3 in amino acids: CSAGGLAAETQYF. DNA for the CDR3: TGCAGTGCTGGTGGACTAGCTGCAGAGACCCAGTACTTC.

There are a few counts of this clonotype. This chain uses TRBV14 with TRBJ2-2; the D is unclear. This CDR3 is 12 amino acids long. V dropped 1 base and J dropped 12 bases, with 9 bases sitting between them. Germline CDR1 SGHDN, CDR2 FVKESK. The CDR3 sequence is CASSQGRIQLFF. Here the CDR3 DNA reads TGTGCCAGCAGCCAAGGCCGGATACAGCTGTTTTTT.